Presented here are 12 T cell receptor beta chains from one specimen sequenced in a study of CD8 T cells in ankylosing spondylitis. MiXCR, applied by TCRdb to the 5' RACE reads, yields one record per CDR3 protein. Here the sample spans about 140,000 distinct CDR3 sequences, 25% to 35% being singletons. What was sequenced was synovial fluid, either unsorted or a sorted T cell fraction (not recorded which). The receptors derive from a male donor with ankylosing spondylitis.

The rearrangement links TRBV24-1 to TRBJ2-7, with D tentatively TRBD2 (5 bases). V was pared by 5 bases and J by 2 bases, with 12 bases between. The length of the CDR3 is 14 residues. Germline CDR1 reads KGHDR; CDR2 reads SFDVKD. The CDR3 spells CATSAGSGTYEQYF. CDR3 DNA: TGTGCCACCAGTGCGGGGTCCGGGACCTACGAGCAGTACTTC.

This chain links TRBV21-1 with TRBJ2-5; the table's D call of TRBD1 was not tested on the DNA. TRBV21-1 is shown as a pseudogene. The CDR3 runs to 19 residues. Written as DNA, the CDR3 is TGTGCCAGCAGCAAAGGTTCGGGACAGGGATTTGAGGTATTGGAGACCCAGTACTTC. It translates to CASSKGSGQGFEVLETQYF.

This clonotype was picked up a small number of times. The chain recombines TRBV20-1 with TRBJ1-1; 9 bases fit TRBD1. The CDR3 runs to 16 residues. Germline V gives CDR1 DFQATT, CDR2 SNEGSKA (reference sequence). V lost 2 bases, J lost 3 bases, and 10 bases stayed unmatched. CDR3 nucleotides: TGCAGTGCTAGATTGAGGACAGGGGTATGGGACACTGAAGCTTTCTTT. It codes for CSARLRTGVWDTEAFF.

This clonotype appeared many times. The rearrangement uses TRBV5-1 and TRBJ1-2; TRBD1 matches at 10 bases. The germline CDR1 and CDR2 sequences are SGHRS and YFSETQ. This CDR3 spans 18 amino acids. V lost 3 bases, J lost 0 bases, and 11 bases stayed unmatched. The CDR3 bases are TGCGCCAGCAGCTCCGACCCCTTGACAGGGGGCACTAACTATGGCTACACCTTC. Its translation is CASSSDPLTGGTNYGYTF.

The chain is built from TRBV20-1 and TRBJ2-1; 8 bases align to TRBD2. V shed 6 bases and J 4 bases; nucleotides not matched to a gene: 11. The germline CDR1 and CDR2 sequences are DFQATT and SNEGSKA (reference sequence). This CDR3 is 15 amino acids long. The CDR3 loop reads CSAPRHGRAYNEQFF. The DNA for the CDR3 is TGCAGTGCCCCACGGCACGGGAGGGCTTACAATGAGCAGTTCTTC.

There are a few counts of this clonotype. V usage is TRBV28 and J usage is TRBJ2-2, with D unclear. CDR1 and CDR2 from the germline V gene are MDHEN and SYDVKM. Trimming cost V 3 bases and J 12 bases, with 8 bases left between them. This CDR3 is built from 11 residues. The CDR3 nucleotides are TGTGCCAGCAGTTTCGAGAGGAAGCTGTTTTTT. It specifies CASSFERKLFF.

This clonotype was counted many times. The genes are TRBV28 and TRBJ2-1, with 11 bases identical to TRBD2. This CDR3 has 18 amino acids. From germline, CDR1 is MDHEN and CDR2 SYDVKM. J lost 7 bases, V lost 7 bases, and 18 bases had no gene match. CDR3 in amino acids: CASTGLAGTPGSTNEQFF. The CDR3 coding sequence is TGTGCCAGCACCGGACTAGCGGGCACCCCCGGATCTACAAATGAGCAGTTCTTC. The complete variable domain, with remaining parts taken from reference TRBV28 and TRBJ2-1, reads DVKVTQSSRYLVKRTGEKVFLECVQDMDHENMFWYRQDPGLGLRLIYFSYDVKMKEKGDIPEGYSVSREKKERFSLILESASTNQTSMYLCASTGLAGTPGSTNEQFFGPGTRLTVL.

This rearrangement joins TRBV6-2 or TRBV6-3 to TRBJ2-7, with 10 positions matching TRBD2. The CDR3 spans 14 residues. CDR1 is MNHEY and CDR2 is SVGEGT in the germline V gene. V lost 4 bases and J lost 6; bases outside the gene matches: 6. CDR3 sequence (DNA): TGTGCCAGCAGTTCCGGGACTAGCGTAAGCGAGCAGTACTTC. Translation: CASSSGTSVSEQYF.

V usage is TRBV3-1 and J usage is TRBJ2-7; TRBD2 is a possible D gene (6 bases). The V gene's germline CDR1 is LGHDT and CDR2 YNNKEL (reference sequence). CDR3 length: 15 amino acids. Trimming removed 4 bases at V and 0 bases at J, with 13 bases between. The CDR3 here is CASSPAAGSSYEQYF. The DNA for the CDR3 is TGTGCCAGCAGCCCAGCGGCCGGGAGCTCCTACGAGCAGTACTTC.

In its sample, this clonotype was seen a few times. The chain recombines TRBV28 with TRBJ1-4, with TRBD1 matching over 11 bases. Per the germline V gene, CDR1 is MDHEN and CDR2 is SYDVKM. The CDR3 runs 14 residues. J lost 10 bases, V lost 6 bases, and 7 bases had no gene match. The CDR3 is CASRPGTGGGKLFF. DNA of the CDR3: TGTGCCAGCAGGCCCGGGACAGGGGGGGGAAAACTGTTTTTT.

CDR3 sequence: CASSLALDFTQETQYF. CDR3 DNA: TGTGCCAGCAGCTTAGCGCTAGACTTCACCCAAGAGACCCAGTACTTC. The V call is TRBV7-7, the J call TRBJ2-5; D remains ambiguous. CDR1 is SSHAT, CDR2 FNYEAQ, per germline (reference sequence). The CDR3 is 16 residues long. V shed 0 bases and J shed 1 base, with 12 bases lying between them.

The chain uses TRBV20-1 and TRBJ2-3; 8 nucleotides match TRBD1. Losses at the gene ends were 0 bases for V and 2 bases for J; bases not matched to a gene: 10. There are 17 residues in the CDR3. Germline lookup yields CDR1 DFQATT and CDR2 SNEGSKA (reference sequence). Here the CDR3 DNA reads TGCAGTGCTAGAGACCAAAGACAGGGGACCTCCACAGATACGCAGTATTTT. This encodes CSARDQRQGTSTDTQYF.